This T cell receptor (beta chain) comes out of a study of beta chain features in type 1 diabetes. Overall study findings and caveats: Possibly, sequencing cDNA over-represented cells that had high TCR expression levels.

This clone has only a few counts. Its antigen is unidentified. The sequenced template was cDNA made from the entire isolated RNA. Naive, central memory and regulatory T cell samples came to a mean of about 4 million reads. Clones were sequenced by immunoSEQ multiplex PCR, and TCRdb holds only the in-frame ones, with some missing. Of 350,000 to 450,000 clones in the sample, around 16% are singletons; the top ten hold under 0.02%. This CDR3 contains 13 residues. Germline assignment: CDR1 SGDLS and CDR2 YYNGEE. Between the trimmed V and J ends, which lost 4 bases and 7 bases, there was a span of 15 bases.

This rearrangement joins TRBV9 to TRBJ2-7; no firm D call. The clonotype was recovered from a woman between 18 and 29 years old in good health. Sequenced sample: naive CD4+ T cells from blood. The CDR3, as DNA: TGTGCCAGCAGCCTCACCCCGTTGAGGGAGCAGTACTTC. Its translation is CASSLTPLREQYF.